A selection of T cell receptor beta chains follows, all from one sample in a study of blood T cell repertoires in COVID-19. Using immunoSEQ multiplex PCR, the repertoire was profiled, and TCRdb retains in-frame clones only, with some absent. The sample lists under 200,000 clones, roughly 80% occurring once. The sequenced sample consisted of PBMCs or T cells enriched from blood (not recorded which). All receptors derive from a middle-aged woman with acute COVID-19. CDR3s include the opening cysteine and the closing phenylalanine or tryptophan. D genes are given only for firm matches. A clone size is listed for some rows: how often the clone was seen (once, few, many), or a class if it is expanded.

D: TRBD2
V: TRBV10-2
J: TRBJ2-2
size: .
CDR3: CASSETSGRGGELFF
DNA: TGCGCCAGCAGTGAGACTAGCGGGAGAGGCGGGGAGCTGTTTTTT

D: TRBD2
V: TRBV7-8
J: TRBJ2-3
size: .
CDR3: CASSPKRDQSDTQYF
DNA: TGTGCCAGCAGCCCCAAGCGGGACCAGTCAGATACGCAGTATTTT

D: .
V: TRBV19
J: TRBJ1-2
size: .
CDR3: CASSIGANVVYGYTF
DNA: TGTGCCAGTAGTATAGGGGCAAACGTCGTCTATGGCTACACCTTC

D: .
V: TRBV6-5
J: TRBJ1-2
size: .
CDR3: CASSQQNYGYTF
DNA: TGTGCCAGCAGTCAACAGAACTATGGCTACACCTTC

D: TRBD2
V: TRBV6-4
J: TRBJ2-2
size: .
CDR3: CASSDSAGGPNTGELFF
DNA: TGTGCCAGCAGTGACTCCGCGGGAGGGCCTAACACCGGGGAGCTGTTTTTT

D: .
V: TRBV21-1
J: TRBJ1-4
size: .
CDR3: CASSKGDREVTNEKLFF
DNA: TGTGCCAGCAGCAAAGGGGACAGGGAAGTAACTAATGAAAAACTGTTTTTT

D: TRBD2
V: TRBV5-1
J: TRBJ2-7
size: .
CDR3: CASSQAGVYEQYF
DNA: TGCGCCAGCAGCCAAGCGGGAGTCTACGAGCAGTACTTC

D: .
V: TRBV2
J: TRBJ2-7
size: .
CDR3: CASTHRQGNYEQYF
DNA: TGTGCCAGCACCCACCGGCAGGGTAACTACGAGCAGTACTTC

D: .
V: TRBV7-9
J: TRBJ2-1
size: .
CDR3: CASSLIPLNEQFF
DNA: TGTGCCAGCAGTTTAATCCCTCTGAATGAGCAGTTCTTC

D: .
V: TRBV13
J: TRBJ1-2
size: .
CDR3: CASRWDSTDGYTF
DNA: TGTGCCAGCAGATGGGACTCCACTGATGGCTACACCTTC

D: TRBD2
V: TRBV3-1/TRBV3-2
J: TRBJ2-2
size: few
CDR3: CASSLRTSGNTGELFF
DNA: TGTGCCAGCAGCCTTCGGACTAGCGGGAACACCGGGGAGCTGTTTTTT

D: TRBD1
V: TRBV7-8
J: TRBJ1-5
size: few
CDR3: CASSLVGTGALGQPQHF
DNA: TGTGCCAGCAGCTTAGTAGGGACAGGGGCCTTGGGTCAGCCCCAGCATTTT

D: .
V: TRBV21-1
J: TRBJ1-1
size: .
CDR3: CASSKALFSGKDTEAFF
DNA: TGTGCCAGCAGCAAAGCGCTTTTTTCAGGGAAGGACACTGAAGCTTTCTTT

D: TRBD2
V: TRBV29-1
J: TRBJ2-1
size: .
CDR3: CSVELAGSYNEQFF
DNA: TGCAGCGTTGAACTAGCGGGGTCCTACAATGAGCAGTTCTTC

D: .
V: TRBV29-1
J: TRBJ2-7
size: .
CDR3: CSVTGSSYEQYF
DNA: TGCAGCGTTACAGGGAGCTCCTACGAGCAGTACTTC

D: .
V: TRBV6-5
J: TRBJ1-2
size: .
CDR3: CASRGRRTDSGYTF
DNA: TGTGCCAGCAGGGGCCGGAGGACAGATAGTGGCTACACCTTC

D: TRBD1
V: TRBV5-1
J: TRBJ2-3
size: .
CDR3: CASSTRRTGGSADTQYF
DNA: TGCGCCAGCAGCACCCGTCGGACAGGGGGGTCGGCAGATACGCAGTATTTT

D: .
V: TRBV7-9
J: TRBJ2-3
size: .
CDR3: CASSSSTDTQYF
DNA: TGTGCCAGCAGCTCTAGCACAGATACGCAGTATTTT

D: .
V: TRBV5-1
J: TRBJ1-2
size: .
CDR3: CASSLSAGNYGYTF
DNA: TGCGCCAGCAGCTTGTCGGCAGGGAACTATGGCTACACCTTC

D: TRBD1
V: TRBV6-6
J: TRBJ1-3
size: .
CDR3: CASSPTGGKYSGNTIYF
DNA: TGTGCCAGCAGTCCTACAGGGGGTAAATACTCTGGAAACACCATATATTTT

D: TRBD1
V: TRBV28
J: TRBJ1-5
size: .
CDR3: CASSPVGQGAPRQPQHF
DNA: TGTGCCAGCAGTCCGGTAGGACAGGGGGCGCCCCGGCAGCCCCAGCATTTT

D: TRBD2
V: TRBV19
J: TRBJ2-3
size: .
CDR3: CASSNRGSVTDTQYF
DNA: TGTGCCAGTAGTAACCGCGGGAGTGTAACAGATACGCAGTATTTT

D: TRBD1
V: TRBV4-1
J: TRBJ1-1
size: .
CDR3: CASSQAPGQGAGDTEAFF
DNA: TGCGCCAGCAGCCAAGCCCCTGGACAGGGGGCTGGGGACACTGAAGCTTTCTTT

D: .
V: TRBV15
J: TRBJ2-3
size: .
CDR3: CATSRGGTRDTQYF
DNA: TGTGCCACCAGCAGGGGGGGAACAAGGGATACGCAGTATTTT

D: TRBD1
V: TRBV5-1
J: TRBJ1-2
size: .
CDR3: CASSSRTGEAGYTF
DNA: TGCGCCAGCAGCTCTCGGACAGGGGAGGCTGGCTACACCTTC

D: .
V: TRBV6-5
J: TRBJ1-6
size: .
CDR3: CASSYSMPRPNSPLHF
DNA: TGTGCCAGCAGTTACTCGATGCCCAGGCCGAATTCACCCCTCCACTTT

D: TRBD2
V: TRBV7-8
J: TRBJ2-1
size: .
CDR3: CASSWTSGGNNEQFF
DNA: TGTGCCAGCAGCTGGACTAGCGGGGGGAACAATGAGCAGTTCTTC

D: .
V: TRBV11-3
J: TRBJ2-1
size: .
CDR3: CASSYLYGNEQFF
DNA: TGTGCCAGCAGCTACTTATATGGCAATGAGCAGTTCTTC

D: .
V: TRBV3-1/TRBV3-2
J: TRBJ2-5
size: few
CDR3: CASRDEGRQETQYF
DNA: TGTGCCAGCAGGGACGAAGGGAGACAAGAGACCCAGTACTTC

D: TRBD2
V: TRBV6-6
J: TRBJ2-6
size: .
CDR3: CASSPELAGGPTGANVLTF
DNA: TGTGCCAGCAGTCCGGAACTAGCGGGAGGGCCTACTGGGGCCAACGTCCTGACTTTC

D: TRBD2
V: TRBV7-3
J: TRBJ2-7
size: once
CDR3: CASSPGGAHEQYF
DNA: TGTGCCAGCAGCCCGGGGGGGGCCCACGAGCAGTACTTC

D: TRBD2
V: TRBV2
J: TRBJ2-1
size: .
CDR3: CASGLAPRNEQFF
DNA: TGTGCCTCGGGACTAGCCCCCCGGAATGAGCAGTTCTTC

D: .
V: TRBV7-2
J: TRBJ1-4
size: .
CDR3: CASSPRASGNEKLFF
DNA: TGTGCCAGCAGCCCCAGGGCATCCGGTAATGAAAAACTGTTTTTT

D: TRBD1
V: TRBV28
J: TRBJ2-7
size: .
CDR3: CASRNRGYYEQYF
DNA: TGTGCCAGCCGCAACAGGGGGTACTACGAGCAGTACTTC

D: TRBD1
V: TRBV19
J: TRBJ1-1
size: .
CDR3: CASSIGPGQPSLNTEAFF
DNA: TGTGCCAGTAGTATTGGCCCGGGACAGCCTTCATTGAACACTGAAGCTTTCTTT

D: TRBD2
V: TRBV4-2
J: TRBJ2-1
size: .
CDR3: CASSPLPSGSSYNEQFF
DNA: TGTGCCAGCAGCCCATTACCTAGCGGGAGCTCCTACAATGAGCAGTTCTTC

D: .
V: TRBV11-2
J: TRBJ1-4
size: .
CDR3: CASSLQSANEKLFF
DNA: TGTGCCAGCAGTCTACAGTCGGCTAATGAAAAACTGTTTTTT

D: TRBD2
V: TRBV30
J: TRBJ2-5
size: once
CDR3: CAWGRLADQETQYF
DNA: TGTGCCTGGGGTAGACTAGCGGACCAAGAGACCCAGTACTTC

D: .
V: TRBV19
J: TRBJ1-2
size: .
CDR3: CASSTLDGQTGGYTF
DNA: TGTGCCAGTAGTACCTTGGACGGACAGACCGGGGGCTACACCTTC

D: TRBD1
V: TRBV18
J: TRBJ1-3
size: .
CDR3: CASSPDRESNTIYF
DNA: TGTGCCAGCTCACCGGACAGGGAGAGTAACACCATATATTTT

D: .
V: TRBV4-2
J: TRBJ2-7
size: .
CDR3: CASSQATTPYEQYF
DNA: TGTGCCAGCAGCCAGGCTACTACCCCGTACGAGCAGTACTTC

D: .
V: TRBV24-1
J: TRBJ1-3
size: .
CDR3: CATSDLVVGAGGNTIYF
DNA: TGTGCCACCAGTGATTTGGTTGTGGGGGCTGGTGGAAACACCATATATTTT